Shown below are 27 T cell receptor beta chains from a single sample sequenced in a study of blood T cell repertoires in COVID-19. The data were produced by immunoSEQ multiplex PCR, yet TCRdb's version contains in-frame clones alone and is incomplete. The sample yields 150,000 or so clones, 70% to 85% seen once. Material: peripheral blood. All receptors come from a man aged 60 to 75 with COVID-19, enrolled during active disease.

V gene TRBV7-9 combines with J gene TRBJ1-6; possible D gene TRBD1, 5 bases. Germline V gives CDR1 SEHNR, CDR2 FQNEAQ (reference sequence). Deletions cut 0 bases from V and 7 bases from J, with 10 bases between. The CDR3 has 15 amino acids. CDR3 amino acids: CASSLAGAKNSPLHF. The CDR3 DNA follows: TGTGCCAGCAGCTTAGCAGGGGCGAAAAATTCACCCCTCCACTTT.

The CDR3 DNA reads TGTGCCAGCAGCTTAGTTGGGGAGGGGTACGAGCAGTACTTC. Translating it yields CASSLVGEGYEQYF. V gene TRBV7-6 combines with J gene TRBJ2-7; 7 nucleotides align to TRBD2. The CDR3 runs 14 residues. Germline CDR1 reads SGHVS; CDR2 reads FNYEAQ. Unmatched junction bases numbered 4, after V lost 1 base and J lost 4 bases.

The J gene is TRBJ1-2, the V gene TRBV19; TRBD1 might be the D (6 bases). The CDR3 extends over 15 amino acids. Germline CDR1 LNHDA, CDR2 SQIVND (reference sequence). V shed 7 bases and J shed 1 base, with 16 bases lying between them. CDR3: CASTLGQNNNYGYTF. CDR3 bases: TGTGCCAGTACTTTAGGACAGAACAATAACTATGGCTACACCTTC.

This clone has more than one count but fewer than ten. The chain couples TRBV25-1 to TRBJ2-7; D possibly corresponds to TRBD2 (5 bases). The CDR3 is 15 residues long. V was trimmed by 3 bases and J by 2 bases, leaving 14 bases between them. CDR1 and CDR2 from the germline V gene are MGHDK and SYGVNS. CDR3 in amino acids: CASSDWPGLTYEQYF. The CDR3 DNA sequence: TGTGCCAGCAGTGATTGGCCAGGACTGACCTACGAGCAGTACTTC.

This clone has a handful of counts. The rearrangement links TRBV7-3 to TRBJ1-2; 10 positions match TRBD1. With V trimmed by 2 bases and J by 11 bases, 14 bases remained unmatched. CDR3 length equals 16 residues. Germline loops: CDR1 SGHTA, CDR2 FQGTGA. CDR3 amino acids: CASSLGGPGTGAGYTF. The CDR3 DNA sequence: TGTGCCAGCAGCTTAGGGGGACCGGGGACAGGGGCCGGGTACACCTTC.

V usage is TRBV7-2 and J usage is TRBJ1-2; 8 bases agree with TRBD1. There are 13 residues in the CDR3. The V segment lost 5 bases and the J segment 3 bases; nucleotides outside the gene matches: 2. The V gene's germline CDR1 is SGHTA and CDR2 FQGNSA. CDR3 sequence (DNA): TGTGCCAGCAGCCCACAGGGGGACTATGGCTACACCTTC. Amino acid sequence: CASSPQGDYGYTF.

This clone occurred once. The CDR3 here is CASSETRGNTEAFF. The CDR3 DNA is TGTGCCAGCAGTGAGACCAGGGGGAACACTGAAGCTTTCTTT. The genes are TRBV6-1 and TRBJ1-1, with D perhaps matching TRBD1 (6 bases). Germline V gives CDR1 MNHNS, CDR2 SASEGT. V was cut by 3 bases and J by 1 base, with 9 bases left in between. The CDR3 consists of 14 residues.

The chain carries TRBV5-4 and TRBJ2-5; 7 nucleotides line up with TRBD1. The ends lost 4 bases at V and 1 base at J; junction bases unmatched: 1. Germline assignment: CDR1 SGHNT and CDR2 YYREEE (reference sequence). This CDR3 contains 13 residues. The chain's CDR3 is CASSRTGQETQYF. CDR3 coding DNA: TGTGCCAGCAGCCGGACAGGCCAAGAGACCCAGTACTTC.

This chain joins TRBV28 and TRBJ1-4; unclear D gene. V lost 7 bases and J 3 bases, leaving 12 bases between the germline ends. The CDR3 runs to 14 residues. The germline V gene encodes CDR1 MDHEN and CDR2 SYDVKM. The DNA of the CDR3 is TGTGCCAGCACCTCCAGGTCCCCTAATGAAAAACTGTTTTTT. Protein sequence: CASTSRSPNEKLFF.

This clone was seen a single time. The chain employs TRBV12-5 and TRBJ2-3; D might be TRBD1 (5 bases). Germline V gene lookup returns CDR1 LGHNT and CDR2 FRNRAP. The CDR3 length is 13 residues. The V end was cut by 3 bases, the J end by 1 base, with 5 bases between. The CDR3 loop is CASGLGGTDTQYF. The CDR3 DNA sequence: TGTGCTAGTGGTTTAGGGGGCACAGATACGCAGTATTTT.

The chain combines TRBV3-1 (or the pseudogene TRBV3-2) with TRBJ1-2, with D unresolved. Trimming removed 0 bases at V and 2 bases at J, with 10 bases between. CDR1 LGHDT and CDR2 YNNKEL come from the germline V gene (reference sequence). The CDR3 consists of 15 residues. The CDR3 DNA reads TGTGCCAGCAGCCAAGATACGGTAACCAACTATGGCTACACCTTC. Translation gives CASSQDTVTNYGYTF.

This rearrangement joins TRBV14 to TRBJ1-2; TRBD1 might be the D (6 bases). The CDR3 runs 15 residues. Trimming stripped 0 bases from V and 3 bases from J, with 11 bases between. Looked up from germline, CDR1 is SGHDN and CDR2 is FVKESK. The CDR3 bases are TGTGCCAGCAGCCAAGACGAAGGGGGTTACTATGGCTACACCTTC. Translation gives CASSQDEGGYYGYTF.

The chain recombines TRBV7-2 with TRBJ1-1; D call uncertain. The CDR3 totals 16 residues. Trimming removed 5 bases at V and 5 bases at J, with 21 bases between. CDR1 is SGHTA and CDR2 is FQGNSA in the germline V gene. CDR3 bases: TGTGCCAGCAGCCGGCGGGGTGGACCGGGAAAGACTGAAGCTTTCTTT. Its protein product is CASSRRGGPGKTEAFF.

The V and J genes are TRBV3-1 (or the pseudogene TRBV3-2) and TRBJ2-3; maybe TRBD2 (5 bases). Germline V gene sequence: CDR1 LGHDT, CDR2 YNNKEL (reference sequence). V lost 7 bases, J lost 0 bases, and 11 bases lay in between. CDR3 length: 14 residues. CDR3: CASTPRASTDTQYF. The CDR3 region has the DNA TGTGCCAGCACCCCGAGGGCTAGCACAGATACGCAGTATTTT.

The CDR3 DNA reads as TGTGCCAGTAGTTCGGGACAGGGTCCCAACTATGGCTACACCTTC. Its translation: CASSSGQGPNYGYTF. The chain links TRBV19 to TRBJ1-2; 9 nucleotides agree with TRBD1. This CDR3 is built from 15 residues. The V segment lost 5 bases and the J segment 2 bases; nucleotides outside the gene matches: 6. Per the germline V gene, CDR1 is LNHDA and CDR2 is SQIVND (reference sequence).

This chain links TRBV6-5 with TRBJ1-2; the match to TRBD1 covers 10 bases. Looked up from germline, CDR1 is MNHEY and CDR2 is SVGAGI. The CDR3 extends over 15 amino acids. The J segment lost 4 bases and the V segment lost 2 bases, leaving 4 bases of the junction unmatched. In DNA form, the CDR3 reads TGTGCCAGCAGTTACCGGACAGGGGGAAGCTATGGCTACACCTTC. The encoded protein is CASSYRTGGSYGYTF.

The table lists this clone with a count of one. This sequence joins TRBV19 and TRBJ1-1; possible D gene TRBD1, 5 bases. This CDR3 is 16 amino acids long. Germline CDR1 and CDR2: LNHDA and SQIVND (reference sequence). Deletions cut 6 bases from V and 1 base from J, with 18 bases between. The DNA for the CDR3 is TGTGCCAGTAGAAGTGCCGCGGGAACAGGGAACACTGAAGCTTTCTTT. It is translated as CASRSAAGTGNTEAFF.

V is TRBV5-1 and J is TRBJ2-7, with D maybe TRBD2 (6 bases). Germline CDR1 SGHRS, CDR2 YFSETQ. The CDR3 has 15 residues. The V end lost 4 bases, the J end lost 0 bases, and 14 bases lay between the germline ends. The CDR3 DNA reads TGCGCCAGCAGCGACCCGGGACTGAGCTCCTACGAGCAGTACTTC. Its translation is CASSDPGLSSYEQYF.

The chain uses TRBV5-1 and TRBJ2-4; 8 bases align to TRBD1. Germline trimming cut 3 bases from V and 5 bases from J; bases unmatched to any gene: 13. Germline CDR1 SGHRS, CDR2 YFSETQ. The CDR3 loop spans 17 amino acids. The CDR3 protein is CASSSRRGTGGQNIQYF. Here the CDR3 DNA reads TGCGCCAGCAGCTCCCGCAGAGGGACAGGTGGCCAAAACATTCAGTACTTC.

The rearrangement uses TRBV20-1 and TRBJ1-2; 8 bases are shared with TRBD1. This CDR3 region has 13 residues. Germline V CDR1 and CDR2: DFQATT, SNEGSKA (reference sequence). Losses at the gene ends were 3 bases for V and 5 bases for J; bases not matched to a gene: 5. The CDR3 sequence: CSASSGTGYGYTF. The CDR3 DNA sequence: TGCAGTGCTAGTTCCGGGACAGGTTATGGCTACACCTTC.

CDR3 sequence reads: CASSLRLADEQFF. CDR3 nucleotides: TGTGCCAGCAGCCTAAGACTAGCTGATGAGCAGTTCTTC. V usage is TRBV9 and J usage is TRBJ2-1; 7 nucleotides align to TRBD2. The germline V gene has CDR1 SGDLS and CDR2 YYNGEE. J lost 8 bases, V lost 4 bases, and 6 bases had no gene match. The CDR3 runs 13 residues.

This clone was detected a few times. The chain combines TRBV19 with TRBJ2-1; D unresolved. Trimming left V 6 bases short and J 10 bases short, with 19 bases between. The CDR3 spans 14 residues. CDR1 is LNHDA and CDR2 is SQIVND in the germline V gene (reference sequence). CDR3 coding DNA: TGTGCCAGTAGCCCTTTTCCGAGACTGACGGAGCAGTTCTTC. Its protein product is CASSPFPRLTEQFF.

The chain couples TRBV6-5 to TRBJ1-5; tentative D call: TRBD1 (5 bases). Germline V gene data show CDR1 as MNHEY and CDR2 as SVGAGI. Trimming cost V 5 bases and J 7 bases, with 12 bases left between them. The CDR3 totals 13 residues. CDR3 amino acids: CASSMIRGQPQHF. CDR3 nucleotides: TGTGCCAGCAGTATGATCCGGGGGCAGCCCCAGCATTTT.

This clone was detected once. The CDR3 bases are TGTGCCAGCAGCCGAAGCGTGAGCACAGATACGCAGTATTTT. It specifies CASSRSVSTDTQYF. The chain couples TRBV7-9 to TRBJ2-3; no reliable D call. V gave up 5 bases and J gave up 0 bases, with 9 bases separating them. Germline assignment: CDR1 SEHNR and CDR2 FQNEAQ (reference sequence). There are 14 residues in the CDR3.

This rearrangement joins TRBV7-8 to TRBJ2-1, with 10 positions matching TRBD1. The junction had 12 bases not matched to a gene; V was cut back by 5 bases and J by 8 bases. Germline CDR1 is SGHVS and CDR2 is FQNEAQ. The CDR3 contains 16 residues. CDR3 coding DNA: TGTGCCAGCAGCGACACCGGGACAGGGGCTTTCTATGAGCAGTTCTTC. Translating gives CASSDTGTGAFYEQFF. The full variable domain, completed using reference TRBV7-8 and TRBJ2-1, is GAGVSQSPRYKVAKRGQDVALRCDPISGHVSLFWYQQALGQGPEFLTYFQNEAQLDKSGLPSDRFFAERPEGSVSTLKIQRTQQEDSAVYLCASSDTGTGAFYEQFFGPGTRLTVL.

This clone was found a few times. The chain recombines TRBV27 with TRBJ1-4; 11 bases fit TRBD1. The CDR3 consists of 14 residues. With 6 bases clipped from V and 5 bases from J, the junction kept 2 bases outside the gene matches. The germline V gene encodes CDR1 MNHEY and CDR2 SMNVEV (reference sequence). The CDR3 DNA follows: TGTGCCAGCAGGGGGACAGGGGGAAATGAAAAACTGTTTTTT. It yields the protein CASRGTGGNEKLFF.

The genes are TRBV19 and TRBJ1-2; 9 bases line up with TRBD1. The V gene end was trimmed by 6 bases and the J gene end by 2 bases; junction bases not matched to a gene: 4. Germline V CDR1 and CDR2: LNHDA, SQIVND (reference sequence). CDR3 size: 14 residues. The CDR3: CASRPGQGNYGYTF. The DNA for the CDR3 is TGTGCCAGTAGGCCGGGACAGGGAAACTATGGCTACACCTTC.